The clone carrying this T cell receptor beta chain was observed a single time. These data originate in a study of OX40 agonist ivuxolimab in advanced cancers. This CDR3 is built from 15 residues. The germline V gene has CDR1 SGHAT and CDR2 FQNNGV. Between the trimmed V and J ends, which lost 5 bases and 4 bases, there was a span of 14 bases. This table comes from immunoSEQ multiplex PCR, and its TCRdb copy is limited to in-frame clones, with some not included. The sample lists about 27,000 clones; over 70% were seen once. This receptor was identified in an adult with an advanced solid tumor such as melanoma, head and neck, liver or kidney cancer. The starting material was CD4+ or CD8+ T cells sorted from blood, obtained in a trial of the OX40 agonist ivuxolimab. The chain is built from TRBV11-2 and TRBJ2-2, with unresolved D. The CDR3 coding sequence is TGTGCCAGCAGCCCTCGAACTTATAGCACCGGGGAGCTGTTTTTT. Residues: CASSPRTYSTGELFF.